Each of the 3 T cell receptor beta chains below was sequenced from the same sample in a study of T cells in Graves' hyperthyroidism and ophthalmopathy. From RNA transcripts, TCR beta CDR3 regions were amplified. Researchers ran a first-round RT-PCR on the TCR CDR3 using the HTBI primer set. A single record per CDR3 protein comes from TCRdb applying MiXCR to the multiplex PCR reads. Of around 500,000 distinct CDR3 sequences in the sample, 14% are singletons; the top ten hold less than 20%. The material sequenced was blood. The source is a woman aged 18-35 years with Graves' hyperthyroidism.

Note on this clonotype: This sequence may be a read error, since a much larger clone differs from it by one base. This chain connects TRBV27 to TRBJ1-1; no reliable D call. CDR3 size: 16 residues. Germline-derived CDR1 and CDR2 are MNHEY and SMNVEV (reference sequence). Trimming stripped 8 bases from V and 1 base from J, with 20 bases between. CDR3 sequence reads: CASCDVWVQENTEAFF. The CDR3 DNA reads TGTGCCAGCTGCGACGTATGGGTCCAGGAGAACACTGAAGCTTTCTTT.

This clonotype showed up many times. The J gene is TRBJ2-2, the V gene TRBV10-3; weak D call: TRBD2 (7 bases). Germline CDR1 reads ENHRY; CDR2 reads SYGVKD. V was clipped by 4 bases and J by 0 bases, with 18 bases between them. CDR3 length: 18 amino acids. CDR3 DNA: TGTGCCATCAGTGCCAGGAAGGGGGGGGCGGCGAACACCGGGGAGCTGTTTTTT. Amino acid sequence: CAISARKGGAANTGELFF.

The table lists this clonotype with a few counts. J is TRBJ1-3 and V is TRBV9; D remains unclear. CDR1 SGDLS and CDR2 YYNGEE come from the germline V gene. Trimming took off 0 bases at V and 4 bases at J, with 17 bases between the two ends. This CDR3 region has 17 residues. The CDR3 sequence: CASSVEEFPRSGNTIYF. Written as DNA, the CDR3 is TGTGCCAGCAGCGTAGAAGAGTTCCCGAGATCCGGAAACACCATATATTTT.